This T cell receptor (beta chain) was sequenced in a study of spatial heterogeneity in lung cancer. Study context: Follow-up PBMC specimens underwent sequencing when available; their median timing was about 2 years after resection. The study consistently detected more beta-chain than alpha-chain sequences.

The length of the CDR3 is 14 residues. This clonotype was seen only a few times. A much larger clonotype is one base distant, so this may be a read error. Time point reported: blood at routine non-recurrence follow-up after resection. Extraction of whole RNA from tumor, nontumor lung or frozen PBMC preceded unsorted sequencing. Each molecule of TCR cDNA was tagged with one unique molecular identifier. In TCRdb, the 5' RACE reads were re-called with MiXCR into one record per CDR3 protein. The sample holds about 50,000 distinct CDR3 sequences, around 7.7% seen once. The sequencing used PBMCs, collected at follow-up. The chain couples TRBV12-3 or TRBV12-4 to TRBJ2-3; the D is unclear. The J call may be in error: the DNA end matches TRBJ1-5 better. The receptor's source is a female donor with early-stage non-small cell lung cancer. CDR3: CASSSDSTRDTQHF. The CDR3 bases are TGTGCCAGCAGTTCAGACTCGACGAGGGATACGCAGCATTTT.